This TCR beta chain derives from a study of blood T cell repertoires in COVID-19. As for the study in general: Acute-phase and convalescent COVID-19 samples originated in the United States, Italy and Spain. In each case, the material was cDNA or gDNA derived from T cells, B-cell-depleted T cells, or PBMCs.

This table comes from immunoSEQ multiplex PCR, and its TCRdb copy is limited to in-frame clones, with some not included. Of 130,000 to 150,000 clones listed, around four fifths are singletons. Germline loops: CDR1 LNHNV, CDR2 YYDKDF (reference sequence). The CDR3 contains 14 residues. V was trimmed by 3 bases and J by 5 bases, leaving 13 bases between them. V gene TRBV15 combines with J gene TRBJ2-5; D gene uncertain. The origin of this receptor is a human donor in a cohort sampled during active COVID-19. The material sequenced was peripheral blood. CDR3 nucleotides: TGTGCCACCAGCAGTGCCGCGGTCGTCGAGACCCAGTACTTC. It encodes CATSSAAVVETQYF.